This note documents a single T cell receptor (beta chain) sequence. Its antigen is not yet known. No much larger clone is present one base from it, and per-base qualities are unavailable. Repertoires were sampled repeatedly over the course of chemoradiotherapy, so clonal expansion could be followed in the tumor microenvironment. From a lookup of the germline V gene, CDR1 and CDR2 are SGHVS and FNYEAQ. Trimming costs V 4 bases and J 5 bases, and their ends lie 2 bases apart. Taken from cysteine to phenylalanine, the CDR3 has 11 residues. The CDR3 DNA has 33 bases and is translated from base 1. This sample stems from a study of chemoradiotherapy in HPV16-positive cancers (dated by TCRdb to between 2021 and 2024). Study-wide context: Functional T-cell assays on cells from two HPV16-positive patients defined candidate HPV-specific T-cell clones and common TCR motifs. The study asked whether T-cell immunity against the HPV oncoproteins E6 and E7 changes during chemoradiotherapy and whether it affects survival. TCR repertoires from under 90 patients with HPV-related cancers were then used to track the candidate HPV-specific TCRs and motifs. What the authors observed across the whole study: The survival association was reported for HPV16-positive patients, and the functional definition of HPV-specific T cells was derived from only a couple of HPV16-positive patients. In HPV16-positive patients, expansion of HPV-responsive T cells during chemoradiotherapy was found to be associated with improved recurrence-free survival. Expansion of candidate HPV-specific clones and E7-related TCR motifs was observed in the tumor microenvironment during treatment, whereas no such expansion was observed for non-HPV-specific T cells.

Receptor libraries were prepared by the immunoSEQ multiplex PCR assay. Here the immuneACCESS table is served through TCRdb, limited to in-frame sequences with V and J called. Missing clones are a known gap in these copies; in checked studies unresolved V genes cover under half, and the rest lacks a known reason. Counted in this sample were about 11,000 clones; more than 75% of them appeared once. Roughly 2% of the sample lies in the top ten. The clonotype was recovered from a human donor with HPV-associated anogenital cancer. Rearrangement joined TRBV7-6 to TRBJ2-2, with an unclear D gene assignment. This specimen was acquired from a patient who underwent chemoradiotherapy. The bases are TGTGCCAGCAGCTCTACCGGGGAGCTGTTTTTT. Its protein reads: CASSSTGELFF.